This entry lists 21 T cell receptor beta chains sequenced from one sample in a study of regulatory dendritic cells for organ transplantation. TCRdb keeps only in-frame clones here, not all; method: immunoSEQ multiplex PCR. The sample has about 12,000 clones; 79% are singletons. Their specific antigens are unknown. CFSE-labeled sorted T cells met regulatory or mature dendritic cells for 4 to 6 days. The sequenced material came from naive CD8+ T cells from blood cultured with regulatory dendritic cells. Specified subset: CD45RA+ naive T cells. The source of these receptors is a human donor in good health.

The chain combines TRBV7-2 with TRBJ2-1; D might be TRBD2 (6 bases). With 5 bases removed from V and 6 bases from J, the gap between germline ends came to 17 bases. The CDR3 has 15 amino acids. From germline, CDR1 is SGHTA and CDR2 FQGNSA. For the CDR3, the DNA is TGTGCCAGCAGCCAGGTGGGAGGCCGGCCCAATGAGCAGTTCTTC. Its protein product is CASSQVGGRPNEQFF.

This clone has only one observation. J is TRBJ1-4 and V is TRBV7-9; D is unresolved. With 3 bases removed from V and 1 base from J, the gap between germline ends came to 15 bases. The CDR3 runs to 17 residues. CDR1 and CDR2 from the germline V gene are SEHNR and FQNEAQ (reference sequence). The CDR3 spells CASSFQGSGETNEKLFF. DNA of the CDR3: TGTGCCAGCAGCTTTCAAGGGAGTGGTGAAACTAATGAAAAACTGTTTTTT.

The chain is built from TRBV6-5 and TRBJ1-5; 7 positions agree with TRBD1. Per the germline V gene, CDR1 is MNHEY and CDR2 is SVGAGI. This CDR3 comprises 14 residues. With V trimmed by 6 bases and J by 2 bases, 4 bases remained unmatched. In DNA form, the CDR3 reads TGTGCCAGCAGACCCACAGGGGGCAATCAGCCCCAGCATTTT. It yields the protein CASRPTGGNQPQHF.

A few counts support this clone. The chain links TRBV6-1 to TRBJ2-7, with 8 bases aligning to TRBD1. V gave up 7 bases and J gave up 6 bases; unmatched junction bases: 8. Germline-derived CDR1 and CDR2 are MNHNS and SASEGT. The CDR3 has 13 residues. The CDR3 here is CASTGTGFSEQYF. CDR3 nucleotides: TGTGCCAGCACGGGGACAGGATTCTCCGAGCAGTACTTC.

This clone was counted between two and nine times. The chain couples TRBV6-5 to TRBJ2-7, with TRBD1 identical over 10 bases. The CDR3 has 14 amino acids. The V and J ends lost 6 bases and 3 bases, in that order; junction bases with no gene match: 5. Looked up from germline, CDR1 is MNHEY and CDR2 is SVGAGI. In DNA form, the CDR3 reads TGTGCCAGCAGCCCAGGGACAGGGGTCTACGAGCAGTACTTC. This gives the protein CASSPGTGVYEQYF.

Judged by abundance, this clone is medium-sized. The V gene is TRBV5-4, the J gene TRBJ2-7; D gene ambiguous. The CDR3 consists of 14 residues. The V gene lost 3 bases and the J gene lost 0 bases, with 10 bases spanning the gap. CDR1 is SGHNT, CDR2 YYREEE, per germline (reference sequence). The DNA of the CDR3 is TGTGCCAGCAGCTCCTCTACCCTCTCCTACGAGCAGTACTTC. Translation: CASSSSTLSYEQYF. The full variable domain, rest sourced from reference TRBV5-4 and TRBJ2-7, is ETGVTQSPTHLIKTRGQQVTLRCSSQSGHNTVSWYQQALGQGPQFIFQYYREEENGRGNFPPRFSGLQFPNYSSELNVNALELDDSALYLCASSSSTLSYEQYFGPGTRLTVT.

The rearrangement joins TRBV27 to TRBJ2-2; D is perhaps TRBD2 (5 bases). Trimming took 1 base from V and 6 from J, leaving 9 bases between them. This CDR3 has 14 amino acids. Looked up from germline, CDR1 is MNHEY and CDR2 is SMNVEV (reference sequence). The CDR3 here is CASSLLDGAGELFF. CDR3 sequence (DNA): TGTGCCAGCAGTTTATTGGACGGGGCCGGGGAGCTGTTTTTT.

This rearrangement joins TRBV7-9 to TRBJ2-1; tentative D call: TRBD2 (5 bases). The V gene lost 5 bases and the J gene lost 8 bases, with 10 bases spanning the gap. CDR3 length: 12 amino acids. Germline CDR1 SEHNR, CDR2 FQNEAQ (reference sequence). The CDR3 DNA reads TGTGCCAGCAGCCCCAGAGGGCATGAGCAGTTCTTC. Translating it yields CASSPRGHEQFF.

The CDR3 loop is CASSLTRRRGDTGELFF. The DNA of the CDR3 is TGTGCCAGCAGCTTAACGAGGAGAAGGGGCGACACCGGGGAGCTGTTTTTT. The chain is built from TRBV7-3 and TRBJ2-2; perhaps TRBD1 as D (5 bases). The CDR3 has 17 residues. Germline V gives CDR1 SGHTA, CDR2 FQGTGA. V was trimmed by 0 bases and J by 3 bases, leaving 14 bases between them.

This clone has only a few counts. This chain links TRBV4-3 with TRBJ1-2, with D maybe TRBD1 (5 bases). CDR1 and CDR2 from the germline V gene are LGHNA and YSLEER. Trimming left V 0 bases short and J 5 bases short, with 10 bases between. CDR3 length: 14 amino acids. This chain's CDR3 is CASSQDRGGYGYTF. DNA for the CDR3: TGCGCCAGCAGCCAAGATAGGGGAGGGTATGGCTACACCTTC.

The rearrangement links TRBV6-5 to TRBJ2-1; TRBD1 aligns across 7 bases. The CDR3 sequence is 14 residues long. Germline assignment: CDR1 MNHEY and CDR2 SVGAGI. V trimming: 5 bases; J trimming: 5 bases; junction bases outside the gene matches: 6. Here the CDR3 DNA reads TGTGCCAGCAGTAGCGGACAGGAGGACAATGAGCAGTTCTTC. Encoded protein: CASSSGQEDNEQFF.

The chain carries TRBV7-9 and TRBJ2-3; D call uncertain. V dropped 1 base and J dropped 8 bases, with 10 bases sitting between them. The CDR3 extends over 13 amino acids. CDR1 and CDR2 from the germline V gene are SEHNR and FQNEAQ (reference sequence). CDR3 DNA: TGTGCCAGCAGCTTAGGGTCTGGCTTTACGCAGTATTTT. Translation gives CASSLGSGFTQYF.

The chain carries TRBV7-9 and TRBJ2-7, with unresolved D. CDR1 is SEHNR and CDR2 is FQNEAQ in the germline V gene (reference sequence). This CDR3 region has 15 residues. Trimming cost V 5 bases and J 0 bases, with 14 bases left between them. The CDR3 here is CASSVAIGSSYEQYF. In DNA, the CDR3 is TGTGCCAGCAGCGTCGCTATTGGTAGCTCCTACGAGCAGTACTTC. Supplemented by reference TRBV7-9 and TRBJ2-7, the full variable domain reads DTGVSQNPRHKITKRGQNVTFRCDPISEHNRLYWYRQTLGQGPEFLTYFQNEAQLEKSRLLSDRFSAERPKGSFSTLEIQRTEQGDSAMYLCASSVAIGSSYEQYFGPGTRLTVT.

The chain employs TRBV27 and TRBJ2-3; TRBD2 aligns across 9 bases. This CDR3 has 16 amino acids. V lost 0 bases to trimming and J lost 2 bases; unmatched junction nucleotides: 3. The germline gives CDR1 MNHEY, CDR2 SMNVEV (reference sequence). CDR3 amino acids: CASSLSAGGLTDTQYF. The CDR3 DNA reads TGTGCCAGCAGTTTATCTGCGGGGGGGCTCACAGATACGCAGTATTTT.

The chain employs TRBV5-8 and TRBJ2-7; D is unresolved. The CDR3 spans 16 residues. The germline CDR1 and CDR2 sequences are SGHTS and YDEGEE. Trimming removed 0 bases from V and 5 bases from J, with 18 bases in between. The CDR3 DNA sequence: TGTGCCAGCAGCTTGGCCGTGGTATACGACTTGGACGAGCAGTACTTC. It yields the protein CASSLAVVYDLDEQYF.

This clone was seen only once. The J gene is TRBJ2-2, the V gene TRBV9; no definite D call. The germline CDR1 and CDR2 sequences are SGDLS and YYNGEE. This CDR3 region has 13 residues. Trimming shortened V by 1 base and J by 4 bases, and 5 bases separated the two germline ends. CDR3 nucleotide sequence: TGTGCCAGCAGCGTACTTTTCACCGGGGAGCTGTTTTTT. Residues: CASSVLFTGELFF.

The chain's CDR3 is CASSTDGTGPRNTIYF. CDR3 nucleotides: TGTGCCAGTAGTACAGATGGGACAGGACCTAGAAACACCATATATTTT. The genes are TRBV19 and TRBJ1-3; TRBD1 matches 8 bases. Germline CDR1 and CDR2: LNHDA and SQIVND (reference sequence). V shed 4 bases, J shed 5 bases, and the junction held 10 bases outside the gene matches. The CDR3 runs 16 residues.

The chain is built from TRBV4-3 and TRBJ1-1; a weak D match, TRBD1 (5 bases). Germline-derived CDR1 and CDR2 are LGHNA and YSLEER. Trimming pared 0 bases from V and 2 bases from J, leaving 10 bases between. CDR3 length: 15 residues. Here the CDR3 DNA reads TGCGCCAGCAGCCAAGATGCGACAGCTAACACTGAAGCTTTCTTT. This sequence encodes CASSQDATANTEAFF.

The chain links TRBV6-1 to TRBJ2-1, with 7 bases matching TRBD1. The CDR3 consists of 13 residues. Germline CDR1 reads MNHNS; CDR2 reads SASEGT. The DNA for the CDR3 is TGTACCACAGGGGTAATTTCCTACAATGAGCAGTTCTTC. It encodes CTTGVISYNEQFF.

The V call is TRBV7-2, the J call TRBJ2-7; 8 nucleotides match TRBD1. V dropped 4 bases and J dropped 3; count of bases not matched to a gene: 11. Germline CDR1 and CDR2: SGHTA and FQGNSA. The CDR3 runs 16 residues. CDR3 in amino acids: CASSSTGQGLIYEQYF. The CDR3 region has the DNA TGTGCCAGCAGCTCCACCGGACAGGGACTTATCTACGAGCAGTACTTC.

V usage is TRBV9 and J usage is TRBJ2-1; the D is unclear. V lost 7 bases, J lost 8 bases, and 16 bases lay in between. This CDR3 is 13 amino acids long. Germline lookup yields CDR1 SGDLS and CDR2 YYNGEE. CDR3 region: CASAVRYEDEQFF. In DNA, the CDR3 is TGTGCCAGCGCCGTCCGCTACGAGGATGAGCAGTTCTTC.